The 20 T cell receptor beta chains reported below all come from one sample, sequenced in a study of blood T cell repertoires in COVID-19. Clones were sequenced by immunoSEQ multiplex PCR, and TCRdb holds only the in-frame ones, with some missing. This table holds 350,000 or so clones, roughly nine tenths found once. The material sequenced was peripheral blood. These receptors all come from a woman aged 55-75 years with COVID-19, enrolled during active disease.

The chain carries TRBV6-5 and TRBJ1-6; 7 nucleotides line up with TRBD1. Germline V gene sequence: CDR1 MNHEY, CDR2 SVGAGI. The CDR3 is 14 amino acids. After removal of 7 bases from V and 5 bases from J, the junction contained 5 bases not matched to a gene. The CDR3 sequence: CASKRTGHNSPLHF. The CDR3 DNA sequence: TGTGCCAGCAAACGGACAGGACATAATTCACCCCTCCACTTT.

This clone showed up just a few times. The rearrangement uses TRBV5-6 and TRBJ1-6; 8 bases align to TRBD1. Germline CDR1 reads SGHDT; CDR2 reads YYEEEE. V shed 0 bases, J shed 7 bases, and the junction held 3 bases outside the gene matches. The CDR3 has 15 residues. The CDR3 protein is CASSLGTGSNSPLHF. In nucleotides, the CDR3 is TGTGCCAGCAGCTTGGGGACAGGGTCCAATTCACCCCTCCACTTT.

The V gene is TRBV9, the J gene TRBJ1-1; a weak D match, TRBD1 (6 bases). The germline CDR1 and CDR2 sequences are SGDLS and YYNGEE. The CDR3 loop spans 14 amino acids. Trimming removed 5 bases from V and 3 bases from J, with 14 bases in between. In DNA form, the CDR3 reads TGTGCCAGCAGAAGGGTTGGGGGCGACACTGAAGCTTTCTTT. This gives the protein CASRRVGGDTEAFF.

V and J are TRBV6-5 and TRBJ1-2; 10 bases agree with TRBD1. V shed 0 bases and J 8 bases; nucleotides not matched to a gene: 6. The CDR3 contains 15 residues. CDR1 is MNHEY and CDR2 is SVGAGI in the germline V gene. The CDR3 DNA reads as TGTGCCAGCAGTTACTCGGGACAGGGGCCTCAGGGCTACACCTTC. Translation gives CASSYSGQGPQGYTF.

V is TRBV15 and J is TRBJ2-3; weak D call: TRBD2 (5 bases). The CDR3 runs 15 residues. Looked up from germline, CDR1 is LNHNV and CDR2 is YYDKDF (reference sequence). With 5 bases removed from V and 3 bases from J, the gap between germline ends came to 15 bases. CDR3 amino acids: CATSGPSWETDTQYF. The CDR3 DNA is TGTGCCACCAGCGGCCCAAGCTGGGAGACAGATACGCAGTATTTT. The whole variable domain, filled in from reference TRBV15 and TRBJ2-3, reads DAMVIQNPRYQVTQFGKPVTLSCSQTLNHNVMYWYQQKSSQAPKLLFHYYDKDFNNEADTPDNFQSRRPNTSFCFLDIRSPGLGDTAMYLCATSGPSWETDTQYFGPGTRLTVL.

The rearrangement joins TRBV5-5 to TRBJ1-5; no firm D call. Deletions cut 4 bases from V and 3 bases from J, with 14 bases between. This CDR3 is 15 amino acids long. Germline loops: CDR1 SGHKS, CDR2 YYEKEE (reference sequence). The CDR3 protein is CASSTGSLDNQPQHF. CDR3 nucleotide sequence: TGTGCCAGCAGCACGGGGAGCTTGGACAATCAGCCCCAGCATTTT. The full variable domain, its missing parts supplied by reference TRBV5-5 and TRBJ1-5, is DAGVTQSPTHLIKTRGQQVTLRCSPISGHKSVSWYQQVLGQGPQFIFQYYEKEERGRGNFPDRFSARQFPNYSSELNVNALLLGDSALYLCASSTGSLDNQPQHFGDGTRLSIL.

The chain uses TRBV5-1 and TRBJ1-1; 10 bases line up with TRBD1. The CDR3 has 16 residues. The germline gives CDR1 SGHRS, CDR2 YFSETQ. V shed 0 bases and J 1 base; nucleotides not matched to a gene: 3. The DNA for the CDR3 is TGCGCCAGCAGCTTGGGGGACAGGGGCCGGAACACTGAAGCTTTCTTT. Translation: CASSLGDRGRNTEAFF.

The CDR3 nucleotides are TGTGCCAGCAGCCCACAGGGGCTGGGGACTGAAAAACTGTTTTTT. It encodes CASSPQGLGTEKLFF. The chain carries TRBV7-9 and TRBJ1-4; 7 positions agree with TRBD1. V shed 5 bases and J 7 bases; nucleotides not matched to a gene: 10. CDR1 and CDR2 (germline): SEHNR, FQNEAQ (reference sequence). The CDR3 extends over 15 amino acids.

This chain joins TRBV18 and TRBJ1-1; D ambiguous. The CDR3 runs to 15 residues. Trimming left V 1 base short and J 8 bases short, with 17 bases between. Germline CDR1 reads KGHSH; CDR2 reads LQKENI. The CDR3 region is CASSPQGGFFSEAFF. CDR3 DNA: TGTGCCAGCTCACCACAGGGAGGGTTCTTCTCCGAAGCTTTCTTT.

V is TRBV28 and J is TRBJ2-2, with unresolved D. Germline CDR1 is MDHEN and CDR2 is SYDVKM. The CDR3 covers 15 residues. V lost 2 bases and J 2 bases, leaving 9 bases between the germline ends. The CDR3 DNA reads TGTGCCAGCAGTTTACCCAGGATCAACACCGGGGAGCTGTTTTTT. Translation gives CASSLPRINTGELFF.

This chain joins TRBV7-9 and TRBJ1-1, with 8 bases that match TRBD1. The CDR3 is made up of 12 amino acids. Trimming cost V 3 bases and J 12 bases; bases outside gene matches: 6. The germline V gene encodes CDR1 SEHNR and CDR2 FQNEAQ (reference sequence). The CDR3 here is CASSFGQGETFF. For the CDR3, the DNA is TGTGCCAGCAGCTTTGGACAGGGCGAAACTTTCTTT.

This clone was picked up one time. This chain connects TRBV7-9 to TRBJ1-4, with D uncertain. This CDR3 is 11 amino acids long. Looked up from germline, CDR1 is SEHNR and CDR2 is FQNEAQ (reference sequence). V lost 5 bases and J 5 bases, leaving 3 bases between the germline ends. The CDR3 reads CASSPNEKLFF. The CDR3 nucleotides are TGTGCCAGCAGCCCAAATGAAAAACTGTTTTTT.

The table lists this clone with a count of one. The V call is TRBV28, the J call TRBJ2-1, with 9 bases aligning to TRBD1. V lost 5 bases and J lost 5; bases outside the gene matches: 7. Germline CDR1 reads MDHEN; CDR2 reads SYDVKM. The CDR3 sequence is 15 residues long. This CDR3 is CASSPIGTGNNEQFF. CDR3 nucleotides: TGTGCCAGCAGTCCGATCGGGACAGGGAACAATGAGCAGTTCTTC.

V is TRBV6-5 and J is TRBJ1-1, with D perhaps matching TRBD1 (5 bases). The CDR3 runs to 14 residues. Trimming stripped 2 bases from V and 5 bases from J, with 12 bases between. Germline V gives CDR1 MNHEY, CDR2 SVGAGI. The CDR3 DNA is TGTGCCAGCAGTTACGTCCTAGGGGATACTGAAGCTTTCTTT. It translates to CASSYVLGDTEAFF.

The chain has TRBV13 and TRBJ2-7, with 7 bases identical to TRBD2. The V gene's germline CDR1 is PRHDT and CDR2 FYEKMQ (reference sequence). Germline trimming cut 0 bases from V and 0 bases from J; bases unmatched to any gene: 2. This CDR3 has 15 residues. CDR3 nucleotide sequence: TGTGCCAGCAGCTTAGGTGCTAGCGGCTCCTACGAGCAGTACTTC. It codes for CASSLGASGSYEQYF.

The chain employs TRBV28 and TRBJ1-6; no clear D. With 10 bases removed from V and 6 bases from J, the gap between germline ends came to 19 bases. Germline CDR1 is MDHEN and CDR2 is SYDVKM. CDR3 length equals 15 residues. The CDR3 DNA sequence: TGTGCCACCCCAGAGGGAGACATGCCTAATTCACCCCTCCACTTT. Its translation: CATPEGDMPNSPLHF.

The V and J genes are TRBV5-8 and TRBJ1-1; weak D call: TRBD1 (5 bases). The CDR3 spans 10 residues. Germline CDR1 and CDR2: SGHTS and YDEGEE. The V end lost 1 base, the J end lost 12 bases, and 7 bases lay between the germline ends. The CDR3 loop reads CASSLQGSFF. DNA of the CDR3: TGTGCCAGCAGCTTGCAGGGCTCTTTCTTT. The whole variable domain, remainder taken from reference TRBV5-8 and TRBJ1-1, is EAGVTQSPTHLIKTRGQQATLRCSPISGHTSVYWYQQALGLGLQFLLWYDEGEERNRGNFPPRFSGRQFPNYSSELNVNALELEDSALYLCASSLQGSFFGQGTRLTVV.

The J gene is TRBJ2-1, the V gene TRBV27; 9 bases are a match to TRBD2. Germline assignment: CDR1 MNHEY and CDR2 SMNVEV (reference sequence). V lost 2 bases, J lost 5 bases, and 7 bases stayed unmatched. CDR3 length: 16 amino acids. The CDR3 DNA is TGTGCCAGCAGTTTACGTTCGGCTAGCGGGAACAATGAGCAGTTCTTC. Its translation: CASSLRSASGNNEQFF.

This clone was found a few times. V gene TRBV6-5 combines with J gene TRBJ1-2; possibly TRBD1 for D (5 bases). Germline V gene lookup returns CDR1 MNHEY and CDR2 SVGAGI. The CDR3 is 13 residues long. Trimming took 10 bases from V and 5 from J, leaving 17 bases between them. This CDR3 reads CATFPGQGYGYTF. Here the CDR3 DNA reads TGTGCCACCTTCCCCGGGCAGGGTTATGGCTACACCTTC.

This chain joins TRBV6-5 and TRBJ1-2; 8 bases match TRBD1. Germline lookup yields CDR1 MNHEY and CDR2 SVGAGI. V was clipped by 6 bases and J by 6 bases; unmatched bases: 9. This CDR3 comprises 14 residues. For the CDR3, the DNA is TGTGCCAGCAGCCTCGACAGGGGTCATAATGGCTACACCTTC. Amino acid sequence: CASSLDRGHNGYTF.